This T cell receptor beta chain was captured by sequencing in a study of shared clonotypes between healthy human individuals. Study conclusions and caveats: Clonotypes that were shared across four donors made up 4.5% to 5% of naive CD4 clonotypes.

Some 28,000 T cell genomes (roughly 220 ng DNA) went into each sorted-subset replicate. The assay was immunoSEQ multiplex PCR, and TCRdb's table has in-frame clones only and misses some. The sample shows approximately 500,000 clones, roughly 95% of them seen only once. Points on this clone: Its antigen is still unknown.

V was cut by 1 base and J by 4 bases, with 8 bases left in between. CDR3 size: 13 residues. Germline values: CDR1 SGHAT, CDR2 FQNNGV. Sample: naive CD4+ T cells sorted from blood. Subset of the sample: CD45RA+ positively selected. The genes are TRBV11-2 and TRBJ2-7; no clear D. This receptor was taken from a woman aged 25 to 45 in good health. In DNA, the CDR3 is TGTGCCAGCAGCTTAGGGTACGGTTACGAGCAGTACTTC. Protein: CASSLGYGYEQYF.